The clone carrying this TCR beta chain was counted a few times. The antigen is undetermined. Next came a second PCR, run for about 7 to 12 cycles, which used a sample-barcoded 5' primer along with a J-beta primer mix. TCRdb reprocessed the 5' RACE reads with MiXCR, giving one entry per CDR3 protein. The sample contains 600,000 to 1,000,000 distinct CDR3 sequences, around 25% of which appear only once. The record originates from a study of blood T cells in healthy people across ages. CDR3 length: 13 residues. Germline lookup yields CDR1 SGHRS and CDR2 YFSETQ. General study results and limits: The unsorted PBMCs prevented any conclusive comparison of naive versus antigen-experienced cells. Older age coincided with a roughly linear decline in TCR beta diversity per million T cells.

These data are also associated with another study on T cells of mothers and their children. In that study: At a rate of approximately 1.5 ug per 15 ul, cDNA synthesis received all of the extracted RNA.

The sequence was obtained from a boy between 10 and 17 years old in good health. Sequences were obtained from blood. The rearrangement joins TRBV5-1 to TRBJ2-1; 8 nucleotides line up with TRBD1. TRBJ2-7 explains the end of the DNA better; the J call may be wrong. The CDR3 loop is CASRETGEDEQYF. CDR3 DNA: TGCGCCAGCAGAGAGACAGGGGAGGACGAGCAGTACTTC.